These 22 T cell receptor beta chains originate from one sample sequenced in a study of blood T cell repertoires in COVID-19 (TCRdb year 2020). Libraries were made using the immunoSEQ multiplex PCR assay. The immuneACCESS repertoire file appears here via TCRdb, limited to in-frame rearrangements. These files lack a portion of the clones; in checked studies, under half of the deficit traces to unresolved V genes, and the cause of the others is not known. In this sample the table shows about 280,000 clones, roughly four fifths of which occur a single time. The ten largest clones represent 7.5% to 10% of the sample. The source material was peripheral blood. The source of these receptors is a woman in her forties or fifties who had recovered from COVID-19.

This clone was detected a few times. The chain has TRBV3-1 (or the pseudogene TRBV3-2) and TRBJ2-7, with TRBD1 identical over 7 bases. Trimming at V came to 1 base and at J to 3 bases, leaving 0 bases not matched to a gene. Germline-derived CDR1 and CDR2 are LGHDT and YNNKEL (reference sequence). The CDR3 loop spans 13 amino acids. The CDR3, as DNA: TGTGCCAGCAGCCAAGCAGGGGGCTACGAGCAGTACTTC. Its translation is CASSQAGGYEQYF.

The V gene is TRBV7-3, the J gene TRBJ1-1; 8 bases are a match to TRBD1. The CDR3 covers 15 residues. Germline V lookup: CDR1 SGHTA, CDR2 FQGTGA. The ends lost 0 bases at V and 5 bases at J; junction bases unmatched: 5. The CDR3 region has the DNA TGTGCCAGCAGCTTAACCGGGGACAGGTCGACTGAAGCTTTCTTT. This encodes CASSLTGDRSTEAFF. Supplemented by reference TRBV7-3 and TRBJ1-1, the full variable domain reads GAGVSQTPSNKVTEKGKYVELRCDPISGHTALYWYRQSLGQGPEFLIYFQGTGAADDSGLPNDRFFAVRPEGSVSTLKIQRTERGDSAVYLCASSLTGDRSTEAFFGQGTRLTVV.

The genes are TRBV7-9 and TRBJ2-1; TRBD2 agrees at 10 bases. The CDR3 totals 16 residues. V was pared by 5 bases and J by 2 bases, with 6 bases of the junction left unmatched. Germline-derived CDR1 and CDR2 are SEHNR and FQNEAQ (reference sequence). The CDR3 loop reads CASSPRAGGTYNEQFF. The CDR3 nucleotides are TGTGCCAGCAGCCCGCGAGCGGGAGGGACCTACAATGAGCAGTTCTTC.

CDR3 nucleotide sequence: TGTGCCAGCAGCCTGACAGGGGCGCAACAGCCCCAGCATTTT. Residues: CASSLTGAQQPQHF. This chain links TRBV7-9 with TRBJ1-5, with 8 bases identical to TRBD1. Trimming cost V 5 bases and J 7 bases; bases outside gene matches: 7. Germline lookup yields CDR1 SEHNR and CDR2 FQNEAQ (reference sequence). This CDR3 comprises 14 residues.

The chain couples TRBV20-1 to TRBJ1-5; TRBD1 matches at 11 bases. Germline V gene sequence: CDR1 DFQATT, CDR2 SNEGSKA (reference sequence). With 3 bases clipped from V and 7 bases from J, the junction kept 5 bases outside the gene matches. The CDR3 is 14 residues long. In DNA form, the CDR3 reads TGCAGTGCTAGTCCCGGGACAGGGGGACAGCCCCAGCATTTT. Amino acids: CSASPGTGGQPQHF.

CDR3 in amino acids: CASSLDGGASNQPQHF. CDR3 nucleotides: TGCGCCAGCAGCTTGGACGGAGGAGCGAGCAATCAGCCCCAGCATTTT. This chain joins TRBV5-1 and TRBJ1-5, with D unclear. Trimming cost V 0 bases and J 1 base, with 11 bases left between them. The CDR3 covers 16 residues. Germline-derived CDR1 and CDR2 are SGHRS and YFSETQ.

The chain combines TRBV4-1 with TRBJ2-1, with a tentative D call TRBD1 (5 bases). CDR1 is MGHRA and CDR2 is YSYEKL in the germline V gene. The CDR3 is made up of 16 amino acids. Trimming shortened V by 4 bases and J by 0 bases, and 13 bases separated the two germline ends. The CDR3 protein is CASSPVGRYSYNEQFF. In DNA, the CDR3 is TGCGCCAGCAGCCCAGTGGGGCGGTACTCCTACAATGAGCAGTTCTTC.

The CDR3 here is CASTGRGSYNEQFF. The CDR3, as DNA: TGTGCCAGCACGGGGCGGGGCTCCTACAATGAGCAGTTCTTC. The V and J genes are TRBV7-2 and TRBJ2-1, with D maybe TRBD2 (6 bases). Trimming cost V 7 bases and J 0 bases, with 10 bases left between them. CDR3 length equals 14 residues. CDR1 and CDR2 from the germline V gene are SGHTA and FQGNSA.

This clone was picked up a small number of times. This chain's CDR3 is CASSPLELTGGYNEQFF. DNA of the CDR3: TGTGCCAGCTCACCACTTGAGCTAACGGGGGGTTACAATGAGCAGTTCTTC. J is TRBJ2-1 and V is TRBV18, with TRBD2 matching 7 bases. Germline CDR1 is KGHSH and CDR2 is LQKENI. V trimming: 1 base; J trimming: 4 bases; junction bases outside the gene matches: 10. The CDR3 runs to 17 residues.

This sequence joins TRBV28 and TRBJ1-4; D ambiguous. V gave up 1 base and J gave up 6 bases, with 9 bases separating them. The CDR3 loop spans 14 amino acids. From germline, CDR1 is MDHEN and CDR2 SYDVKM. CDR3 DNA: TGTGCCAGCAGTTTATCCTTCTCCTATGAAAAACTGTTTTTT. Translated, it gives CASSLSFSYEKLFF.

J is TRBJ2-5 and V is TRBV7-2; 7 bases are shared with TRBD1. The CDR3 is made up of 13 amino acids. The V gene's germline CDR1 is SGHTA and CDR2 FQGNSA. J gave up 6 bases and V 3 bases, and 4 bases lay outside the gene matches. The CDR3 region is CASSFDRVQTQYF. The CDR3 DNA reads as TGTGCCAGCAGCTTCGACAGGGTTCAGACCCAGTACTTC.

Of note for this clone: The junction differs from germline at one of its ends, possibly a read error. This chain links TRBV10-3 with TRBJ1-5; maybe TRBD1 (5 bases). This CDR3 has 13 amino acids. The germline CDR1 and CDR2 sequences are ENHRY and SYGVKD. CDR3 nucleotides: TGTGCCATCGGTGAACAGGTCAATCAGCCCCAGCATTTT. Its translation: CAIGEQVNQPQHF.

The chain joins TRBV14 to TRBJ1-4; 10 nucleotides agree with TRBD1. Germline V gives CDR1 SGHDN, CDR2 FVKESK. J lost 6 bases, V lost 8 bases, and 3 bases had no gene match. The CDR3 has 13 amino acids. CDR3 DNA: TGTGCCAGCTCCGGACAGGGGGATGAAAAACTGTTTTTT. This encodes CASSGQGDEKLFF.

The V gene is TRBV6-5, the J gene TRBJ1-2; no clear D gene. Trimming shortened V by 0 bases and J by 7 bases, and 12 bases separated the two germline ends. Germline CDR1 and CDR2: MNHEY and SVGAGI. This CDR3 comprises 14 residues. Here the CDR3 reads CASSYSGRSGGYTF. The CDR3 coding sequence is TGTGCCAGCAGTTACTCCGGCAGGTCTGGTGGCTACACCTTC.

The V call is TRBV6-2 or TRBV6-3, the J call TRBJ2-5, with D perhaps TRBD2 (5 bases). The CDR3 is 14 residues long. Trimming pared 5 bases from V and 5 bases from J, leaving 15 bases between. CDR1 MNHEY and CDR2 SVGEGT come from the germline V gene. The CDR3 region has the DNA TGTGCCAGCAGTCACGGAGGCTCTCGGGAGACCCAGTACTTC. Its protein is CASSHGGSRETQYF.

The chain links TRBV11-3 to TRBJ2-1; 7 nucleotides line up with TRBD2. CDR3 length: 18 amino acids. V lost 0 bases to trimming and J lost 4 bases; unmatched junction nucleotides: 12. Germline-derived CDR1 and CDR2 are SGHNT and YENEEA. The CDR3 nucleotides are TGTGCCAGCAGCTTAGATCAAGGCGGGAGCTTTGTTTACAATGAGCAGTTCTTC. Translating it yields CASSLDQGGSFVYNEQFF.

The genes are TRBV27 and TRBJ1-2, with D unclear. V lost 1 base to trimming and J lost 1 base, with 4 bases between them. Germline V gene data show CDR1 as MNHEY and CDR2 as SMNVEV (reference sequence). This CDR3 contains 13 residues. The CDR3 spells CASSLYNNYGYTF. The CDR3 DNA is TGTGCCAGCAGTTTATACAATAACTATGGCTACACCTTC.

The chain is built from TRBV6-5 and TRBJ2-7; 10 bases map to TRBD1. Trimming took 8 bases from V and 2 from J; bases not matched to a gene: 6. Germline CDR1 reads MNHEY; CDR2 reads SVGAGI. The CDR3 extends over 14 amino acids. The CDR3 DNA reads TGTGCCAGCGGGCTGGACAGGGGGACCTACGAGCAGTACTTC. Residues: CASGLDRGTYEQYF.

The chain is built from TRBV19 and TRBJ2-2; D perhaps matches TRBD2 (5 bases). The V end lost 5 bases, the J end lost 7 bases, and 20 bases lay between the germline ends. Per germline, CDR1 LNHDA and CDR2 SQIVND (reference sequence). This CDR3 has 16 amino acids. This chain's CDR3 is CASSPRWSAGGGELFF. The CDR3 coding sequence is TGTGCCAGTAGTCCCCGTTGGTCAGCCGGAGGCGGGGAGCTGTTTTTT. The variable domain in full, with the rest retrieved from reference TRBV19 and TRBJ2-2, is DGGITQSPKYLFRKEGQNVTLSCEQNLNHDAMYWYRQDPGQGLRLIYYSQIVNDFQKGDIAEGYSVSREKKESFPLTVTSAQKNPTAFYLCASSPRWSAGGGELFFGEGSRLTVL.

The CDR3 spells CASSSQPGQGAKGYEQYF. The DNA for the CDR3 is TGTGCCAGCAGCTCCCAACCGGGACAGGGGGCAAAAGGGTACGAGCAGTACTTC. V and J are TRBV7-9 and TRBJ2-7, with 12 bases fitting TRBD1. J lost 4 bases, V lost 4 bases, and 14 bases had no gene match. CDR1 is SEHNR and CDR2 is FQNEAQ in the germline V gene (reference sequence). The length of the CDR3 is 18 residues.

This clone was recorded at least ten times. CDR3 loop: CASSLSTGGKSYGYTF. In nucleotides, the CDR3 is TGTGCCAGCAGCCTCTCGACAGGGGGCAAAAGCTATGGCTACACCTTC. The chain couples TRBV6-2 or TRBV6-3 to TRBJ1-2, with 10 bases lining up with TRBD1. The V gene's germline CDR1 is MNHEY and CDR2 SVGEGT. V lost 6 bases to trimming and J lost 4 bases; unmatched junction nucleotides: 11. There are 16 residues in the CDR3.

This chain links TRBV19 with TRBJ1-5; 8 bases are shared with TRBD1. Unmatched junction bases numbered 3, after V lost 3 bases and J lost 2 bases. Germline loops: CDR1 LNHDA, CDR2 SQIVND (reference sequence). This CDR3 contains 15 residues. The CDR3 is CASSILDRGNQPQHF. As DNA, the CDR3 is TGTGCCAGTAGTATTTTGGACAGGGGCAATCAGCCCCAGCATTTT.